This entry is about one TCR beta chain. Its target is unknown. Primers included in the PCR were 60 Vbeta and 13 Jbeta primers. Generated by immunoSEQ multiplex PCR, the TCRdb table keeps only in-frame clones and is missing some. The table has approximately 150,000 clones, approximately 80% seen once; the top ten hold around 4%. The data were taken from a study of cytomegalovirus exposure and HLA in healthy donors. Study context: Among the roughly 400 genotyped donors, more than 70% were placed in the Caucasian-associated ancestry cluster.

Overall study results and limits: As a later analysis showed, several of the most significant clusters appeared to be linked to common viral pathogens. Researchers catalogued 164 TCR beta chains as cytomegalovirus-associated. The study carried out a later analysis of TCR beta sequences. It associated some 18,000 of them with specific HLA alleles at a false discovery rate of 0.05.

This receptor was obtained from a man between 35 and 55 years old in good health and CMV-seronegative. The sequenced material came from PBMCs.

CDR3: CASSPGESSYEQYF. For the CDR3, the DNA is TGTGCCAGCAGCCCAGGGGAGAGCTCCTACGAGCAGTACTTC. This sequence joins TRBV27 and TRBJ2-7, with D perhaps TRBD1 (6 bases). Germline CDR1 is MNHEY and CDR2 is SMNVEV (reference sequence). This CDR3 is built from 14 residues. V lost 6 bases, J lost 0 bases, and 12 bases lay in between.